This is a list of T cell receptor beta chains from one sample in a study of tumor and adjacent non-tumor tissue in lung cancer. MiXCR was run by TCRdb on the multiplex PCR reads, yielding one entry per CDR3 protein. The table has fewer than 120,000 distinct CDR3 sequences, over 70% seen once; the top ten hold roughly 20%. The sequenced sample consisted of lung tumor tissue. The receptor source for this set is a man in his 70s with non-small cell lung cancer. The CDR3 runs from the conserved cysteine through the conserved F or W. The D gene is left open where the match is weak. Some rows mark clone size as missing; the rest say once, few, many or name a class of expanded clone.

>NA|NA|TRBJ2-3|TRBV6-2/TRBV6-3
CDSSADTQYF
TGTGACAGCAGTGCGGATACGCAGTATTTT
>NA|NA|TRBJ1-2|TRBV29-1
CSVLQTRAYRYTF
TGCAGCGTGCTCCAGACGAGAGCCTATCGCTACACCTTC
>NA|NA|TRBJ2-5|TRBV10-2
CASSRGLIQETQYF
TGCGCCAGCAGTAGGGGACTGATCCAAGAGACCCAGTACTTC
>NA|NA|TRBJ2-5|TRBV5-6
CTSSWDFRGETQHF
TGTACCAGCAGCTGGGACTTCAGAGGGGAGACCCAGCACTTC
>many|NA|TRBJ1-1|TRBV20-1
CSAVRGLDTEAFF
TGCAGTGCTGTCAGGGGTCTGGACACTGAAGCTTTCTTT
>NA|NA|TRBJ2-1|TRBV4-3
CPSSQFATLGDEQFF
TGCCCCAGCAGCCAATTTGCTACCCTTGGGGATGAGCAGTTCTTC
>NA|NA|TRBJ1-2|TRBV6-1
CDSSDRFYGYTF
TGTGACAGCAGTGATCGTTTCTATGGCTACACCTTC
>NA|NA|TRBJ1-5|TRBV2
CASSEVWEQPQHF
TGTGCCAGCAGCGAAGTATGGGAGCAGCCCCAGCATTTT
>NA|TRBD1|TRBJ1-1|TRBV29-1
CRVLDRDRATEAFF
TGCAGAGTTCTGGACAGGGACAGGGCCACTGAAGCTTTCTTT
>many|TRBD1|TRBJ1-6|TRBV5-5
CASSPGTGSSPLHF
TGTGCCAGCAGCCCTGGGACAGGGAGTTCACCCCTCCACTTT
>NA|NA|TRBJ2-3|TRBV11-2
CASSTGLFSTDTQYF
TGTGCCAGCAGCACGGGACTTTTCAGCACAGATACGCAGTATTTT
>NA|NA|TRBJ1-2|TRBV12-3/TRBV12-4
CASSLLTASGYGYTF
TGTGCCAGCAGTTTATTGACAGCGTCTGGTTATGGCTACACCTTC
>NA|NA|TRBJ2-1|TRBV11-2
CAGSFLEGGEQFF
TGTGCCGGCAGCTTTCTTGAGGGCGGCGAGCAGTTCTTC
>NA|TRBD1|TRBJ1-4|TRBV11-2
CASSFDRGKENLFF
TGTGCCAGTAGCTTTGACAGGGGAAAGGAAAATCTGTTTTTT
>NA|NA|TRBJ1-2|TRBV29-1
CSVGSRGHGGYGYTF
TGTAGTGTTGGATCCCGGGGACACGGGGGATATGGCTACACCTTC
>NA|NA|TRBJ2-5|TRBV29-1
CSVEAGGDTQCF
TGCAGCGTTGAGGCTGGGGGAGATACCCAGTGCTTC
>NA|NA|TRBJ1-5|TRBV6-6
CASSYVVRAQPQHF
TGTGCCAGCAGTTACGTGGTGAGGGCTCAGCCCCAGCATTTT
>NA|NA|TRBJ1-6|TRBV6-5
CASKTVERVNSPFHF
TGTGCCAGCAAGACAGTCGAAAGAGTTAATTCACCCTTCCACTTT
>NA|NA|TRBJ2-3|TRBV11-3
CTCTRREVRTDTRYF
TGTACCTGCACCCGTCGGGAAGTAAGAACAGATACGCGGTATTTT
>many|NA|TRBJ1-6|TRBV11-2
CASSLDRNSPLHF
TGTGCCAGCAGCTTAGACAGGAATTCACCCCTCCACTTT
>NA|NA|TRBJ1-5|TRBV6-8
CTSSYCALQGRGVIEPQHF
TGTACCAGCAGTTACTGTGCCTTACAAGGACGGGGGGTAATCGAGCCCCAACATTTT
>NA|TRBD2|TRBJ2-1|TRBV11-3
CASSLLGTSGSYHEKFF
TGTGCCAGCAGCCTCCTAGGGACTAGCGGGAGCTACCATGAGAAGTTCTTC
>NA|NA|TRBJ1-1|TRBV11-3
CVSTRTGASTEAFF
TGTGTCAGCACGCGGACGGGGGCGTCCACAGAAGCTTTCTTT
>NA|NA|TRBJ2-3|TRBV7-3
CASSLTGVDTLYF
TGTGCTAGCAGCTTAACGGGAGTGGATACGCTGTATTTT
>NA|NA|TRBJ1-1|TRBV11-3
CSSSSRIMNTEAFF
TGTAGCAGCAGCTCACGCATTATGAACACTGAAGCTTTCTTT
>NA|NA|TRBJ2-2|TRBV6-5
CVSSYRAMNAGELFF
TGTGTCAGCAGTTACCGGGCCATGAACGCCGGGGAGCTATTTTTT
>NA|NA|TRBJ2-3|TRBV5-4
CASSPSQTQTDTQCF
TGTGCCAGCAGCCCGTCCCAGACACAGACGGATACGCAGTGTTTT
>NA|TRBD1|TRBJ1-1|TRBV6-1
CVSTQWGQGRSEAFF
TGTGTCAGTACTCAATGGGGACAGGGTCGTTCTGAAGCTTTCTTT
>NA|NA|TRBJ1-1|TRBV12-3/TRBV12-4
CASSFQAGNTEAFF
TGTGCCAGCAGTTTTCAGGCAGGGAATACTGAAGCTTTCTTT
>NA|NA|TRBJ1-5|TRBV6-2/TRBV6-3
CASSQNLGDNLPQHF
TGTGCCAGCAGCCAGAACCTGGGGGACAATCTGCCCCAGCATTTT
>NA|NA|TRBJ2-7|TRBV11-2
CASNPLAGIPTYEQYF
TGTGCCAGCAACCCCCTCGCCGGGATACCAACCTACGAGCAGTACTTC
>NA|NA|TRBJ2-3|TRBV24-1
CATSGSSVDMQYF
TGTGCCACCAGTGGGAGTAGTGTGGATATGCAGTATTTT
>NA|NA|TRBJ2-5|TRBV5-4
CSSSLGDTVGTHYF
TGTTCCAGCAGCTTGGGTGACACTGTTGGGACCCACTACTTC
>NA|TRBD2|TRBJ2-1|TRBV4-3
CACSQNTSGRYNEQSF
TGCGCCTGCAGCCAGAATACTAGCGGGAGGTATAATGAGCAGTCCTTC
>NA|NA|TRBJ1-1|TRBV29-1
CSVEDQGLNIDAFF
TGCAGCGTTGAAGATCAAGGGTTGAACATTGACGCTTTCTTT